This TCR beta chain was identified during a study of OX40 agonist ivuxolimab in advanced cancers. Study context: Every 2 weeks, patients received ivuxolimab intravenously, dosed at 0.01 to 10 mg/kg. Dose-escalation patients suffered from hepatocellular carcinoma, melanoma, renal cell or head and neck cancer. General study findings and limits: CD4+ and CD8+ T cells in blood underwent clonal expansion by week 6 at 0.1 to 3.0 mg/kg. Expanded clones tended on average to be more numerous among CD8+ T cells than CD4+.

Only in-frame clones appear in the TCRdb table, and some are missing; sequencing was by immunoSEQ multiplex PCR. The sample includes some 71,000 clones, more than 80% of them seen just once. A remark on this clone: Its cognate antigen is unknown.

There are 16 residues in the CDR3. V gave up 1 base and J gave up 0 bases, with 13 bases separating them. The germline gives CDR1 SGHVS, CDR2 FNYEAQ. The rearrangement links TRBV7-6 to TRBJ2-7, with D perhaps TRBD1 (7 bases). The sequence derives from an adult with an advanced solid tumor such as melanoma, head and neck, liver or kidney cancer. The material sequenced was CD4+ or CD8+ T cells sorted from blood, taken in a trial of the OX40 agonist ivuxolimab. CDR3 in amino acids: CASSLGQGGNSYEQYF. The CDR3 DNA sequence: TGTGCCAGCAGCTTAGGACAGGGAGGCAACTCCTACGAGCAGTACTTC.